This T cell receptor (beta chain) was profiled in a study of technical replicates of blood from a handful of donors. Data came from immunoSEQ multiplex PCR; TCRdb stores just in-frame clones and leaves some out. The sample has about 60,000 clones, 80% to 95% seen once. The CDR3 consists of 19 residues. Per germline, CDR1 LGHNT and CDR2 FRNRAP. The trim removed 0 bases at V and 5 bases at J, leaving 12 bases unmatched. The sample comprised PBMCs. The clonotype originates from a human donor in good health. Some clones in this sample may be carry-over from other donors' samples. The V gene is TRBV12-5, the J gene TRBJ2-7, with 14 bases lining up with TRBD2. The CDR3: CASGLVIRGGLAGENEQYF. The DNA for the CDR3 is TGTGCTAGTGGTTTGGTAATTAGGGGGGGACTAGCGGGAGAAAACGAGCAGTACTTC. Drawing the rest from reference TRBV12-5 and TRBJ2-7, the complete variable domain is DARVTQTPRHKVTEMGQEVTMRCQPILGHNTVFWYRQTMMQGLELLAYFRNRAPLDDSGMPKDRFSAEMPDATLATLKIQPSEPRDSAVYFCASGLVIRGGLAGENEQYFGPGTRLTVT.